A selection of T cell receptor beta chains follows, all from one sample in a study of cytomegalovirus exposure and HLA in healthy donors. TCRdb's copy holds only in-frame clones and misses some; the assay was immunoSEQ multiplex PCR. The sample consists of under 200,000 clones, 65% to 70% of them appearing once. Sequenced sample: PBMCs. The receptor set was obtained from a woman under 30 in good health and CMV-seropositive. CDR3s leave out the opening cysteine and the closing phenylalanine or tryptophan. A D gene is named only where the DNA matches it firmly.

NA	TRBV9	ASSANNEQF
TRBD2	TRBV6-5	ASSRIGGVGEQY
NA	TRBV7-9	ASSPGLPRL
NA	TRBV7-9	ASSLEGYQGPNYYEQF
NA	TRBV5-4	ASTNWGGGLNEQF
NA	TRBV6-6	ASSYSHEQY
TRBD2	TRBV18	ASSPLTSGSTGELF
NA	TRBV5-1	ASSWVGGGDYEQY
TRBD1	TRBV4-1	ASSHPGQGESNQPQH
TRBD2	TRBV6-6	ASSYGSGRSGNEQF
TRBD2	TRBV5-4	ASSFERELPHEQY
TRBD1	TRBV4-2	ASSQIAGQGRTEAF
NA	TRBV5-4	ASSPPSTDTQY
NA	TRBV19	ASNPQTENTEAF
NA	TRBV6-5	ASSFEGGGEKLF
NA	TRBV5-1	ASGPGVGGNEQF
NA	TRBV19	ASSHRDTSGQPQH
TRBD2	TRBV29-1	SGKVLAGYEQF
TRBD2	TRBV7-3	ASSPYSSGGPYNEQF
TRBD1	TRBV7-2	ASSTRTGRTGELF
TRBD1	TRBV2	ASSRRGTGNQPQH
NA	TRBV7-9	ASSFSGSFSPTNEKLF
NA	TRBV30	AWSVPAKTQY
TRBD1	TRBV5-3	ARSCTGAFGNTIY
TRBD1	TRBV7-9	ASSLSGTGHRAF
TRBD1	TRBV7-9	ASSIQTGRYTEAF
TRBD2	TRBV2	ASSETGLAYNEQF
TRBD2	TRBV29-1	SVASIAGGSTDTQY
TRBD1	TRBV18	ASSPRGQGDSNQPQH
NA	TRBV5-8	ASSSGGTYGYT
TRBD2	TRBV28	ASSYGGGTSGINEQF
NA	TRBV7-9	ASSSTGNTEAF
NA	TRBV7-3	ASPRGADLSGANVLT
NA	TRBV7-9	ASSQRERTEAF
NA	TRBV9	ASSVAPGPQETQY
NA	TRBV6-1	ASSEQGHEQY
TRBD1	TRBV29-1	SVVGQSYEQY
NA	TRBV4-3	ASSRGQVDNEQF
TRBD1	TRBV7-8	ASSPDRDTFSLPY
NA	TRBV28	ASSSLAHLRGNEQF
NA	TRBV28	ASSFFRDSPEETQY
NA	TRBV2	ARGVAEQETQY
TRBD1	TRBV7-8	ASATGKRYEQY
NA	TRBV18	ASSGGKGPNTEAF
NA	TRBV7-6	ASSLGGGSTFAGELF
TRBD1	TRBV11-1	ASSPRDRVVGELF
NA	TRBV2	ASSDIQGRTDTQY
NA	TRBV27	ASSGSELTVDQPQH
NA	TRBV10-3	AISEFLGRGYGYT
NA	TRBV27	ASSPVTGELF
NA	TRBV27	ASSLQGIGNTIY
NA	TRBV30	AWGTLQAFNSPLH
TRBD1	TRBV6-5	ASSYSSGGWTEAF
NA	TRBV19	AQNPDRLVETAQY
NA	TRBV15	ATSRGAGQYNEQF
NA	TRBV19	ASSIGVGTEAF
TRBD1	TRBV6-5	ASSYSGQGLEEQY
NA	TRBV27	ASQKLGTYEQY
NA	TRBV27	ASSLFAGAGGEQF
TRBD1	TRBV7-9	ASSSGPGTGVGGYT